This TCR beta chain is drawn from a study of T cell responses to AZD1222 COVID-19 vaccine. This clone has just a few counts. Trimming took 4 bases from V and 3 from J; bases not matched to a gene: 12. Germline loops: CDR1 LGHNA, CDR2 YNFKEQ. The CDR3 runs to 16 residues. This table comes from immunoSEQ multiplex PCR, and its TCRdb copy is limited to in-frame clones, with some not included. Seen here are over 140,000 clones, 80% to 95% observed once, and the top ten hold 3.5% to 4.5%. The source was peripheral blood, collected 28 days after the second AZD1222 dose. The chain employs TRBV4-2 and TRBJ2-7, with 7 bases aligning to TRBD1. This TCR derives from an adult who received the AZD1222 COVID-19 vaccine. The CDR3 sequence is CASSPITGTVNYEQYF. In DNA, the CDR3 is TGTGCCAGCAGCCCAATCACCGGGACAGTGAACTACGAGCAGTACTTC.